This T cell receptor (beta chain) was sequenced for a study of blood T cell repertoires in COVID-19. About the study: Sites in the United States, Italy and Spain provided acute and convalescent COVID-19 samples. T cells, B-cell-depleted T cells, or PBMCs supplied cDNA or gDNA.

In the original processing: Amplification of reference gene primers provided the estimated nucleated cell counts. TCRdb keeps only in-frame clones here, not all; method: immunoSEQ multiplex PCR. For V, J and clone size, that table is used; D and trimming come from the DNA. The sample comprises a few hundred thousand clones, roughly 80% of which are singletons, and more than 4.5% rests with the top ten. The germline gives CDR1 LNHDA, CDR2 SQIVND (reference sequence). This CDR3 has 15 residues. V lost 6 bases to trimming and J lost 0 bases; unmatched junction nucleotides: 5. V is TRBV19 and J is TRBJ1-3; 7 nucleotides align to TRBD1. The receptor's source is an older woman who had recovered from COVID-19. Specimen: peripheral blood. CDR3 sequence: CASSLDRPSGNTIYF. CDR3 DNA sequence: TGTGCCAGTAGCCTGGACAGGCCCTCTGGAAACACCATATATTTT.